Listed here are 5 T cell receptor beta chains from one sample, sequenced in a study of T cell repertoires in cytomegalovirus infection. TCRdb re-derived calls from the reads in MiXCR, one entry per CDR3 protein. The data show around 85,000 distinct CDR3 sequences, with about half seen just once and 93% held by the top ten. These TCRs are of unknown antigen specificity. This material consisted of CD8+ T cells from cultured PBMCs, taken from culture after CMV antigen stimulation. All receptors come from a human donor in good health (CMV status not recorded). Some clones in this sample may be carry-over from other donors' samples.

This rearrangement joins TRBV25-1 to TRBJ1-2; 7 bases map to TRBD1. The CDR3 totals 14 residues. V was clipped by 0 bases and J by 8 bases; unmatched bases: 6. CDR1 MGHDK and CDR2 SYGVNS come from the germline V gene. Written as DNA, the CDR3 is TGTGCCAGCAGTGAATATCGGGCAGGGGGAGGCTACACCTTC. This encodes CASSEYRAGGGYTF.

This clonotype was observed once. CDR3 residues: CASSLGREGEQPQHF. CDR3 sequence (DNA): TGTGCCAGCAGTTTAGGCAGGGAGGGCGAGCAGCCCCAGCATTTT. The gene calls are TRBV12-3 or TRBV12-4 and TRBJ1-5, with TRBD1 as a possible D gene (5 bases). This CDR3 contains 15 residues. V lost 1 base, J lost 7 bases, and 14 bases lay in between.

The rearrangement joins TRBV5-6 to TRBJ2-7, with 7 bases fitting TRBD1. This CDR3 has 16 amino acids. V lost 3 bases to trimming and J lost 0 bases; unmatched junction nucleotides: 9. Germline lookup yields CDR1 SGHDT and CDR2 YYEEEE. This CDR3 is CASSSMGQLGSYEQYF. The CDR3 DNA reads as TGTGCCAGCAGCTCGATGGGACAGTTGGGCTCCTACGAGCAGTACTTC.

The chain is built from TRBV28 and TRBJ2-7, with 11 bases lining up with TRBD2. Germline loops: CDR1 MDHEN, CDR2 SYDVKM. The CDR3 loop spans 16 amino acids. The junction had 8 bases not matched to a gene; V was cut back by 5 bases and J by 2 bases. CDR3 sequence (DNA): TGTGCCAGCAGTGCATGGGCACTAGCGGGAGCCTACGAGCAGTACTTC. This translates into CASSAWALAGAYEQYF.

This rearrangement joins TRBV27 to TRBJ2-1, with 10 bases lining up with TRBD1. Trimming removed 4 bases from V and 5 bases from J; junction bases left unmatched: 8. This CDR3 spans 16 amino acids. Germline V gene data show CDR1 as MNHEY and CDR2 as SMNVEV (reference sequence). The CDR3 region is CASSSGTGDPHNEQFF. The CDR3 nucleotides are TGTGCCAGCAGTTCCGGGACAGGGGATCCCCACAATGAGCAGTTCTTC.